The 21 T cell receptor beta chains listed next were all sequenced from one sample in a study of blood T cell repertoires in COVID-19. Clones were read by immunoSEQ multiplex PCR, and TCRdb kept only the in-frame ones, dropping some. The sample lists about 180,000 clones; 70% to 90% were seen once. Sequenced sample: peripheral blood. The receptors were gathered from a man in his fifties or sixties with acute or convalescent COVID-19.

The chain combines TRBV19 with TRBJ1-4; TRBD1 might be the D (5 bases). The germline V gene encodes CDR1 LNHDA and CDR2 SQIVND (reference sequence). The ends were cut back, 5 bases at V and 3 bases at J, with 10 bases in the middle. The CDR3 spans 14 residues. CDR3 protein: CASSPGDSNEKLFF. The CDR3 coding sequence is TGTGCCAGTAGTCCGGGGGACTCTAATGAAAAACTGTTTTTT.

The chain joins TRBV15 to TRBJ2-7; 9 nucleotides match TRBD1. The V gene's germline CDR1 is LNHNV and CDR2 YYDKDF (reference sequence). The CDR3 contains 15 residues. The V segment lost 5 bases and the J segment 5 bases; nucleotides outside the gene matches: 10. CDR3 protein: CATSAHRDRVHEQYF. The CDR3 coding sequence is TGTGCCACCAGCGCACACCGGGACAGGGTCCACGAGCAGTACTTC.

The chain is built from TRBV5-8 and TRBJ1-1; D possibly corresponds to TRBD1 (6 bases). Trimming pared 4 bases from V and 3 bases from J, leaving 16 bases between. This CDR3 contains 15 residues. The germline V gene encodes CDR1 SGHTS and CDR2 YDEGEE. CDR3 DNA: TGTGCCAGCAGCGAGGGGACACACAGGGACACTGAAGCTTTCTTT. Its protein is CASSEGTHRDTEAFF.

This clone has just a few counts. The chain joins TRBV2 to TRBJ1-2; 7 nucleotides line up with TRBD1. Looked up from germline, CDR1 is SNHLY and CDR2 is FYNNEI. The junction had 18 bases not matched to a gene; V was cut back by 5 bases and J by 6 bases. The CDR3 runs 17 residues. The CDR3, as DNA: TGTGCCAGCAGTTGGGACAGATCGGAGTTTGACCCAGATGGCTACACCTTC. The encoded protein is CASSWDRSEFDPDGYTF.

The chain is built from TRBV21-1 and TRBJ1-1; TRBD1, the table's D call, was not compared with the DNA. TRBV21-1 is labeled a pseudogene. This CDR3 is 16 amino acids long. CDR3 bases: TGTGCCAGCAACACAAAGATCCCGCAGGGCAGCACTGAAGCTTTCTTT. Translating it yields CASNTKIPQGSTEAFF.

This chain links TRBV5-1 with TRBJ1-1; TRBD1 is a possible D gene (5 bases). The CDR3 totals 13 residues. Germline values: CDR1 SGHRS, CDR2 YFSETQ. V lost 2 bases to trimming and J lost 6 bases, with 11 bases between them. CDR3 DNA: TGCGCCAGCAGCTTCGACGACAGACCTGAAGCTTTCTTT. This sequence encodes CASSFDDRPEAFF.

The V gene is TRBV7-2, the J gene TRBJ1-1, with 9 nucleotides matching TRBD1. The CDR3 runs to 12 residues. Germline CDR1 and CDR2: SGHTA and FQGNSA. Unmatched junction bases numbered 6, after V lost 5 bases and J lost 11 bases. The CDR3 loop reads CASSTYRGQAFF. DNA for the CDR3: TGTGCCAGCAGCACCTACAGGGGGCAGGCTTTCTTT.

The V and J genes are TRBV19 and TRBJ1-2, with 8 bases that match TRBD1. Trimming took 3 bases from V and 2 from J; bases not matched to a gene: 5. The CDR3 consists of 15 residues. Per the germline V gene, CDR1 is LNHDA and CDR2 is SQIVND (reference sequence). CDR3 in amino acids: CASSIKWTGNYGYTF. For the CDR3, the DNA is TGTGCCAGTAGTATCAAGTGGACAGGGAACTATGGCTACACCTTC.

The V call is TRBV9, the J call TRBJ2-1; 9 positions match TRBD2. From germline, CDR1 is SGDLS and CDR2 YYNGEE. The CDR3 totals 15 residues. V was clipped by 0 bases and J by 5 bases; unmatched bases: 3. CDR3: CASSVGTSAHNEQFF. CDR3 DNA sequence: TGTGCCAGCAGCGTAGGGACTAGCGCCCACAATGAGCAGTTCTTC.

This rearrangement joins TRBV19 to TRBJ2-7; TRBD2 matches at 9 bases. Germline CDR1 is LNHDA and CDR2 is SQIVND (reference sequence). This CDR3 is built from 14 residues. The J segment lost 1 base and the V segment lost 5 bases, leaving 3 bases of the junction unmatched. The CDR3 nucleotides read TGTGCCAGTAGTTCCGCGGGAGGGTCCTACGAGCAGTACTTC. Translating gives CASSSAGGSYEQYF.

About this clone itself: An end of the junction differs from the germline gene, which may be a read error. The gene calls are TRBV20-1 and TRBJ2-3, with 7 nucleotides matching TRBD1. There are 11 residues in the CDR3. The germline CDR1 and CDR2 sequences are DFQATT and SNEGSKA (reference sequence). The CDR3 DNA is TGCAGTGCTAAATCAACTAGGACAGGACCCTTT. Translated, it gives CSAKSTRTGPF.

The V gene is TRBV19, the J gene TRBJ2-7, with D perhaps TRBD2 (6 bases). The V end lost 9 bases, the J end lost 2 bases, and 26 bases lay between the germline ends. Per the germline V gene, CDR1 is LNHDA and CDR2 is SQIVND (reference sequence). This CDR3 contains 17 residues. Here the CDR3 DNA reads TGTGCCAGGGTTCCGGGGCGTCGGTGGCGGGACGCCTACGAGCAGTACTTC. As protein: CARVPGRRWRDAYEQYF.

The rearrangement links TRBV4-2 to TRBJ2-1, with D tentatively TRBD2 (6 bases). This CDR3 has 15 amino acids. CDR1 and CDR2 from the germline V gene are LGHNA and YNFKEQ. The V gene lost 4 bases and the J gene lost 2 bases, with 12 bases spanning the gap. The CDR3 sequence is CASSPTSSTYNEQFF. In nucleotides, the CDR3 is TGTGCCAGCAGCCCGACTAGTTCCACCTACAATGAGCAGTTCTTC.

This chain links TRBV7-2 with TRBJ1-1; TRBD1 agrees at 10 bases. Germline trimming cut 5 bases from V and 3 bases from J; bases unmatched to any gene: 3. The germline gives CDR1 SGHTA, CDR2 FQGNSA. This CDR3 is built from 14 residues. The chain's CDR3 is CASSPDRGDTEAFF. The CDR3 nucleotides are TGTGCCAGCAGCCCGGACAGGGGGGACACTGAAGCTTTCTTT.

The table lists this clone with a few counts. CDR3: CASSSSGTGVDQPQHF. The DNA of the CDR3 is TGCGCCAGCAGCTCGAGCGGGACAGGGGTGGATCAGCCCCAGCATTTT. The chain links TRBV5-1 to TRBJ1-5; 10 nucleotides agree with TRBD1. Germline values: CDR1 SGHRS, CDR2 YFSETQ. V shed 3 bases, J shed 5 bases, and the junction held 8 bases outside the gene matches. The length of the CDR3 is 16 residues.

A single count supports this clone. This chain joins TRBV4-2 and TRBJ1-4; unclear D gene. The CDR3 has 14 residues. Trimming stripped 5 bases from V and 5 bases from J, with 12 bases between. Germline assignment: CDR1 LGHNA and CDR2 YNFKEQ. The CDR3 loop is CASSTEAVNEKLFF. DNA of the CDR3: TGTGCCAGCAGCACAGAAGCCGTGAATGAAAAACTGTTTTTT.

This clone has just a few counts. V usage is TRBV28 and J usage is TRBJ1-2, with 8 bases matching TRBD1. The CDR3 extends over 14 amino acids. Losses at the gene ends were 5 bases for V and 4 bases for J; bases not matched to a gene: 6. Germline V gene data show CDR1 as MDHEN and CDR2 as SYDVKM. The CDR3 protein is CASSPTGVPYGYTF. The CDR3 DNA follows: TGTGCCAGCAGTCCGACAGGGGTTCCCTATGGCTACACCTTC.

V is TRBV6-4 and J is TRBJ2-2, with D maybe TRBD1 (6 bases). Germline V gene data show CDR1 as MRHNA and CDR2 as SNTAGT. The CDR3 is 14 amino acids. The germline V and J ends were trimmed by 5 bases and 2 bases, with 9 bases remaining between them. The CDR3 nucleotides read TGTGCCAGCAGTTCGGGACAAAACACCGGGGAGCTGTTTTTT. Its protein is CASSSGQNTGELFF.

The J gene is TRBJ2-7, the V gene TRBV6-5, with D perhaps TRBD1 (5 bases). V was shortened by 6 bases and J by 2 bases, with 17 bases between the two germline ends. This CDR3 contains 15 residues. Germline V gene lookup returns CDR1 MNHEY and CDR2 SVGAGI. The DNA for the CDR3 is TGTGCCAGCAGGTCCGGCAGGGTAGCCGCCTACGAGCAGTACTTC. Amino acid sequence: CASRSGRVAAYEQYF.

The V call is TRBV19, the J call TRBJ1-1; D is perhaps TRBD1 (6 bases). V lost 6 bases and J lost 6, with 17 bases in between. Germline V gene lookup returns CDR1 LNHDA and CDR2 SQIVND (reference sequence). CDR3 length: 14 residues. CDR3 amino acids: CASRQPQGIPEAFF. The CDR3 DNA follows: TGTGCCAGTAGACAACCCCAGGGGATCCCTGAAGCTTTCTTT.

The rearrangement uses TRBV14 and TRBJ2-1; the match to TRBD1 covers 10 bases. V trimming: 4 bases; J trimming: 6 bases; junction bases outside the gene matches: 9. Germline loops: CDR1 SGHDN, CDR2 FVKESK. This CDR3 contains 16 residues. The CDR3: CASSPLPGQGTNEQFF. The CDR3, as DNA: TGTGCCAGCAGCCCCCTTCCGGGACAGGGGACCAATGAGCAGTTCTTC.